The 18 T cell receptor beta chains below come from one sample, sequenced in a study of OX40 agonist ivuxolimab in advanced cancers. Libraries were prepared by immunoSEQ multiplex PCR; TCRdb keeps only in-frame clonotypes and omits some of them. Altogether 85,000 to 90,000 clones are present, more than 85% being singletons, with the ten largest covering around 1.1%. The sample was CD4+ or CD8+ T cells sorted from blood, taken in a trial of the OX40 agonist ivuxolimab. These receptors were taken from an adult with an advanced solid tumor such as melanoma, head and neck, liver or kidney cancer.

This clone was observed a single time. In nucleotides, the CDR3 is TGTGCCAGCAGCCAGAGACAGGGACAAGAGACCCAGTACTTC. The encoded protein is CASSQRQGQETQYF. This chain links TRBV4-2 with TRBJ2-5; 7 bases are shared with TRBD1. Per the germline V gene, CDR1 is LGHNA and CDR2 is YNFKEQ. The V segment lost 3 bases and the J segment 2 bases; nucleotides outside the gene matches: 3. The CDR3 spans 14 residues.

This clone was picked up one time. The V call is TRBV9, the J call TRBJ2-2, with no clear D. Deletions cut 0 bases from V and 7 bases from J, with 13 bases between. Germline assignment: CDR1 SGDLS and CDR2 YYNGEE. CDR3 size: 15 residues. DNA of the CDR3: TGTGCCAGCAGCGTAGGACACGCGGTCAGCGGGGAGCTGTTTTTT. Translation gives CASSVGHAVSGELFF.

This sequence joins TRBV18 and TRBJ2-7, with D possibly being TRBD1 (7 bases). CDR3 length: 16 amino acids. Germline lookup yields CDR1 KGHSH and CDR2 LQKENI. Trimming shortened V by 3 bases and J by 3 bases, and 18 bases separated the two germline ends. In DNA, the CDR3 is TGTGCCAGCTCACCTCGACCCAACCAGGGGGGCTACGAGCAGTACTTC. Its translation is CASSPRPNQGGYEQYF.

The V gene is TRBV7-2, the J gene TRBJ1-5; no firm D call. The CDR3 runs to 13 residues. Deletions cut 5 bases from V and 1 base from J, with 6 bases between. Germline V gives CDR1 SGHTA, CDR2 FQGNSA. The CDR3: CASSKTSNQPQHF. As DNA, the CDR3 is TGTGCCAGCAGCAAGACAAGCAATCAGCCCCAGCATTTT.

This clone was recorded only once. The V gene is TRBV15, the J gene TRBJ1-5; 7 nucleotides match TRBD1. CDR1 and CDR2 (germline): LNHNV, YYDKDF (reference sequence). CDR3 length: 15 amino acids. The J segment lost 6 bases and the V segment lost 1 base, leaving 6 bases of the junction unmatched. CDR3 region: CATSRGQGRGQPQHF. The DNA for the CDR3 is TGTGCCACCAGCAGAGGACAGGGAAGGGGTCAGCCCCAGCATTTT.

This chain connects TRBV5-1 to TRBJ2-7; a possible D gene is TRBD2 (7 bases). CDR3 size: 15 residues. Germline CDR1 is SGHRS and CDR2 is YFSETQ. Trimming left V 0 bases short and J 6 bases short, with 16 bases between. The CDR3 DNA follows: TGCGCCAGCAGCTTGGAACCGGGGGGCCCCCTCGAGCAGTACTTC. It yields the protein CASSLEPGGPLEQYF.

The rearrangement uses TRBV7-9 and TRBJ2-5; D perhaps matches TRBD1 (6 bases). The end of the DNA aligns better with TRBJ2-7, so the J call may be wrong. This CDR3 has 14 amino acids. Germline CDR1 and CDR2: SEHNR and FQNEAQ (reference sequence). The CDR3 spells CASSPRQATYEQYF. In DNA form, the CDR3 reads TGTGCCAGCAGCCCAAGACAGGCGACCTACGAGCAGTACTTC.

The rearrangement uses TRBV29-1 and TRBJ1-1; D perhaps matches TRBD1 (6 bases). The V gene lost 2 bases and the J gene lost 8 bases, with 9 bases spanning the gap. Germline CDR1 and CDR2: SQVTM and ANQGSEA. There are 11 residues in the CDR3. The DNA for the CDR3 is TGCAGCGTTGAAACAGGGATAGAAGCTTTCTTT. Its protein product is CSVETGIEAFF. Complete variable domain (other parts from reference TRBV29-1 and TRBJ1-1): SAVISQKPSRDICQRGTSLTIQCQVDSQVTMMFWYRQQPGQSLTLIATANQGSEATYESGFVIDKFPISRPNLTFSTLTVSNMSPEDSSIYLCSVETGIEAFFGQGTRLTVV.

This chain uses TRBV18 with TRBJ2-1, with D perhaps assigned TRBD1 or TRBD2 (5 bases each). Trimming took off 6 bases at V and 7 bases at J, with 16 bases between the two ends. From germline, CDR1 is KGHSH and CDR2 LQKENI. The CDR3 has 14 residues. The DNA of the CDR3 is TGTGCCAGCTCTCCTACATCGGGACGGAATGAGCAGTTCTTC. It yields the protein CASSPTSGRNEQFF.

The chain is built from TRBV28 and TRBJ1-1, with D maybe TRBD1 (5 bases). The CDR3 length is 15 residues. Trimming shortened V by 2 bases and J by 0 bases, and 10 bases separated the two germline ends. Germline V gene lookup returns CDR1 MDHEN and CDR2 SYDVKM. In DNA form, the CDR3 reads TGTGCCAGCAGTTTAATCGACAGCCTGAACACTGAAGCTTTCTTT. Encoded protein: CASSLIDSLNTEAFF.

The chain combines TRBV27 with TRBJ2-7, with a tentative D call TRBD1 (6 bases). Germline V CDR1 and CDR2: MNHEY, SMNVEV (reference sequence). V was shortened by 3 bases and J by 2 bases, with 14 bases between the two germline ends. This CDR3 is 15 amino acids long. The CDR3 region is CASSLKQGIPYEQYF. The CDR3 DNA follows: TGTGCCAGCAGTTTGAAACAGGGCATCCCCTACGAGCAGTACTTC.

V gene TRBV5-3 combines with J gene TRBJ1-2, with unresolved D. TRBV5-3 is classed as an ORF, of uncertain function. The CDR3 runs 10 residues. Trimming took 3 bases from V and 8 from J, leaving 5 bases between them. DNA of the CDR3: TGTGCCAGAAGCTACACAGGCTACACCTTC. Translating it yields CARSYTGYTF.

The chain employs TRBV6-5 and TRBJ1-4; the D is unclear. V was trimmed by 2 bases and J by 5 bases, leaving 6 bases between them. Germline values: CDR1 MNHEY, CDR2 SVGAGI. The CDR3 runs to 13 residues. CDR3 region: CASSYDLNEKLFF. Written as DNA, the CDR3 is TGTGCCAGCAGTTACGATTTAAATGAAAAACTGTTTTTT.

This clone showed up just once. The chain is built from TRBV2 and TRBJ2-3; 8 bases agree with TRBD2. Per the germline V gene, CDR1 is SNHLY and CDR2 is FYNNEI. This CDR3 region has 15 residues. J gave up 2 bases and V 5 bases, and 6 bases lay outside the gene matches. Here the CDR3 DNA reads TGTGCCAGCAGTCTTACGGGAGGGAACACAGATACGCAGTATTTT. Translation: CASSLTGGNTDTQYF. Together with reference TRBV2 and TRBJ2-3, the CDR3 gives the full variable domain: EPEVTQTPSHQVTQMGQEVILRCVPISNHLYFYWYRQILGQKVEFLVSFYNNEISEKSEIFDDQFSVERPDGSNFTLKIRSTKLEDSAMYFCASSLTGGNTDTQYFGPGTRLTVL.

This chain connects TRBV7-3 to TRBJ1-2; D is unclear. Germline V lookup: CDR1 SGHTA, CDR2 FQGTGA. V shed 2 bases and J shed 4 bases, with 11 bases lying between them. The CDR3 is 14 residues long. The CDR3 DNA sequence: TGTGCCAGCAGCTTAGACCCGACCGGCTATGGCTACACCTTC. Its translation: CASSLDPTGYGYTF.

The genes are TRBV7-2 and TRBJ2-5; D not resolved. There are 13 residues in the CDR3. V was clipped by 5 bases and J by 1 base, with 8 bases between them. Germline CDR1 SGHTA, CDR2 FQGNSA. CDR3 region: CASSRRVQETQYF. The CDR3, as DNA: TGTGCCAGCAGCCGCAGAGTCCAAGAGACCCAGTACTTC. Full variable domain (remainder filled in from reference TRBV7-2 and TRBJ2-5): GAGVSQSPSNKVTEKGKDVELRCDPISGHTALYWYRQSLGQGLEFLIYFQGNSAPDKSGLPSDRFSAERTGGSVSTLTIQRTQQEDSAVYLCASSRRVQETQYFGPGTRLLVL.

The chain is built from TRBV18 and TRBJ1-1; D is possibly TRBD1 (6 bases). Germline-derived CDR1 and CDR2 are KGHSH and LQKENI. Deletions cut 1 base from V and 2 bases from J, with 17 bases between. CDR3 length equals 17 residues. DNA for the CDR3: TGTGCCAGCTCACCACGTTATGGGGGGCCGCAAAACACTGAAGCTTTCTTT. It yields the protein CASSPRYGGPQNTEAFF.

This clone showed up just once. This rearrangement joins TRBV29-1 to TRBJ2-1, with unresolved D. The germline V gene encodes CDR1 SQVTM and CDR2 ANQGSEA. The V and J ends lost 1 base and 9 bases respectively, with 10 bases between them. The CDR3 spans 12 residues. CDR3: CSVEVSRFEQFF. CDR3 DNA sequence: TGCAGCGTTGAAGTTAGCCGATTTGAGCAGTTCTTC.